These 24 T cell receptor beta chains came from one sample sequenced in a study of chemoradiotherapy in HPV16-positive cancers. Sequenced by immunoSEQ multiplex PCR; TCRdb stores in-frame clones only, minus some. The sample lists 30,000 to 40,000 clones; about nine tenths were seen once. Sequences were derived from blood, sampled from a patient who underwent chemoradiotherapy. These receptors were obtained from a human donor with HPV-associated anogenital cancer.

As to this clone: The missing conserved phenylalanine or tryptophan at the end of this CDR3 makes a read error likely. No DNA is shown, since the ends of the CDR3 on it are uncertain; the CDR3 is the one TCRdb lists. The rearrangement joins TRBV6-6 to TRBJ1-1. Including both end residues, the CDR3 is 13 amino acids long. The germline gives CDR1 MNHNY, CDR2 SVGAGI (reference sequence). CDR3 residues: CASSFLTGDKPLG.

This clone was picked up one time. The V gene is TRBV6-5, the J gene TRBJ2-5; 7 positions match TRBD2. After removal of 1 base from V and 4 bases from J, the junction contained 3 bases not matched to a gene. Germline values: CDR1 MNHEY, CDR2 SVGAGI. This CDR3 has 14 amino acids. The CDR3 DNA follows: TGTGCCAGCAGTTACTTGGGACTAAGAGAGACCCAGTACTTC. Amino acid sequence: CASSYLGLRETQYF.

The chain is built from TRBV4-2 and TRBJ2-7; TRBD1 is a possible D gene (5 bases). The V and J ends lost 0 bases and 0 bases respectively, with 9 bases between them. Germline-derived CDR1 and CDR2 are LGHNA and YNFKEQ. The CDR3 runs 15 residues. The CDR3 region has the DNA TGTGCCAGCAGCCAAGATCAGGGCAGCTCCTACGAGCAGTACTTC. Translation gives CASSQDQGSSYEQYF.

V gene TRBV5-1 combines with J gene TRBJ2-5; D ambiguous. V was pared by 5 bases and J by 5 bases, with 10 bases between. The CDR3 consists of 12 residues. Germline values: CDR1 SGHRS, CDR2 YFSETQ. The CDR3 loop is CASRTPGETQYF. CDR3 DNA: TGCGCCAGCAGGACACCTGGGGAGACCCAGTACTTC.

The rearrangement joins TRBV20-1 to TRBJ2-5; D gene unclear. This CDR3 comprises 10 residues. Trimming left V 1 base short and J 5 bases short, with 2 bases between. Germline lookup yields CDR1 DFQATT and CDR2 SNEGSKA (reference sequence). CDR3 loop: CSARAETQYF. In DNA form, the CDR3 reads TGCAGTGCTAGAGCTGAGACCCAGTACTTC.

Here the CDR3 DNA reads TGTGCCAGCTCACCACTCCGGGGGAGCTACGAGCAGTACTTC. Protein: CASSPLRGSYEQYF. The V call is TRBV18, the J call TRBJ2-7, with D possibly being TRBD2 (6 bases). Between the trimmed V and J ends, which lost 1 base and 3 bases, there was a span of 10 bases. Germline V gives CDR1 KGHSH, CDR2 LQKENI. The length of the CDR3 is 14 residues. The full variable domain, rest sourced from reference TRBV18 and TRBJ2-7, is NAGVMQNPRHLVRRRGQEARLRCSPMKGHSHVYWYRQLPEEGLKFMVYLQKENIIDESGMPKERFSAEFPKEGPSILRIQQVVRGDSAAYFCASSPLRGSYEQYFGPGTRLTVT.

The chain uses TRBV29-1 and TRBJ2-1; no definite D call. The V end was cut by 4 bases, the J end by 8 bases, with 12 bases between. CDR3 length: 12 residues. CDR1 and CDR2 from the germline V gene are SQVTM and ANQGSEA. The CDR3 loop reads CSVGRGWDEQFF. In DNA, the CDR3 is TGCAGCGTTGGAAGAGGTTGGGATGAGCAGTTCTTC.

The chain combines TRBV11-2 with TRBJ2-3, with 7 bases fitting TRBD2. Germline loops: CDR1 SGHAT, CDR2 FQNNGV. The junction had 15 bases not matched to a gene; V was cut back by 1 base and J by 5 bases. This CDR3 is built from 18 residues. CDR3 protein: CASSLGSLAGEGRDTQYF. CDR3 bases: TGTGCCAGCAGCTTAGGGTCTTTGGCGGGGGAGGGTCGAGATACGCAGTATTTT.

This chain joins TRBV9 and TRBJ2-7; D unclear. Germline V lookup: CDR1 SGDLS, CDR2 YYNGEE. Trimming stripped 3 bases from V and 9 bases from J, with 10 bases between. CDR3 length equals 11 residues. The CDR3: CASSDGVRQYF. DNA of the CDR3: TGTGCCAGCAGCGACGGAGTCCGGCAGTACTTC.

CDR3 region: CASSVGPMNEQFF. The CDR3 DNA follows: TGTGCCAGCAGCGTAGGACCAATGAATGAGCAGTTCTTC. V usage is TRBV9 and J usage is TRBJ2-1; D unclear. Deletions cut 0 bases from V and 7 bases from J, with 8 bases between. CDR3 length: 13 amino acids. The germline V gene encodes CDR1 SGDLS and CDR2 YYNGEE.

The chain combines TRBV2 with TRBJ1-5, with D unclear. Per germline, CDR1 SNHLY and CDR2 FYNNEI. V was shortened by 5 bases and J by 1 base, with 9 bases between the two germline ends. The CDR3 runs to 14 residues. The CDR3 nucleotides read TGTGCCAGCAGTCGGGCGGGGAGCAATCAGCCCCAGCATTTT. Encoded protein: CASSRAGSNQPQHF.

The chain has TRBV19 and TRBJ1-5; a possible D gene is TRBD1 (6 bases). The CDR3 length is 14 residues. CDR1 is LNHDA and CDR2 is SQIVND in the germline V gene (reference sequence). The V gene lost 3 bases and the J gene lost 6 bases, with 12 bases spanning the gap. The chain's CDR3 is CASSITGRAQPQHF. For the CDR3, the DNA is TGTGCCAGTAGTATCACAGGGAGGGCTCAGCCCCAGCATTTT.

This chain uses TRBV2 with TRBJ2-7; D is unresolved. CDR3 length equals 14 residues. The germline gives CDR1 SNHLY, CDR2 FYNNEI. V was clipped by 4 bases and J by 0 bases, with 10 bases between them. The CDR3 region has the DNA TGTGCCAGCAGTGGTTACAGCAGCTCCTACGAGCAGTACTTC. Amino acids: CASSGYSSSYEQYF.

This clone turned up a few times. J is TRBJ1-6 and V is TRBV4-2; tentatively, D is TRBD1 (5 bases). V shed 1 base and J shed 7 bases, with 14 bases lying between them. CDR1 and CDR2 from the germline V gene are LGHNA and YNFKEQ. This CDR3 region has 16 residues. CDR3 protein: CASSQVRGQGNSPLHF. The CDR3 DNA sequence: TGTGCCAGCAGCCAAGTCCGGGGCCAGGGCAATTCACCCCTCCACTTT.

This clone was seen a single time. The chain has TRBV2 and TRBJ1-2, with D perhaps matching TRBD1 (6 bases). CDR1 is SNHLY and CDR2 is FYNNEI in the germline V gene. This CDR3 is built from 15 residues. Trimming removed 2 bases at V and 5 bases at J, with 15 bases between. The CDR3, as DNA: TGTGCCAGCAGTGAAAGGGGGAGTCGACTATATGGCTACACCTTC. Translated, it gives CASSERGSRLYGYTF.

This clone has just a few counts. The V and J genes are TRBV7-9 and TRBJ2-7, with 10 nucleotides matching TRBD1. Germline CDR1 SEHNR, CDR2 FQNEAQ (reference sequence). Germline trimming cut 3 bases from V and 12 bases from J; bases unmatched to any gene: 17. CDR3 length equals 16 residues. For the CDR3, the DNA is TGTGCCAGCAGCTTCCGTGGGGGACAGGGGACGGCACCTTGGTACTTC. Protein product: CASSFRGGQGTAPWYF.

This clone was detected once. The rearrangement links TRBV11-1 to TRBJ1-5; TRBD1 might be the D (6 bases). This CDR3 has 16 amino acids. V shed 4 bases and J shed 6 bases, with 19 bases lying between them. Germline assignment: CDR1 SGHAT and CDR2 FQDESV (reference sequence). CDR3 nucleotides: TGTGCCAGCAGCTCGTGCTTTGCAGGGGCGGGTCAGCCCCAGCATTTT. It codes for CASSSCFAGAGQPQHF.

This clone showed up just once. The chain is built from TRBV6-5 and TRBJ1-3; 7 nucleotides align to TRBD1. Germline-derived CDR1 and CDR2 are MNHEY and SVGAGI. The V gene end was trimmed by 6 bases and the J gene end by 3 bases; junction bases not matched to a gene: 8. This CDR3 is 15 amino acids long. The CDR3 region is CASSREGQSGNTIYF. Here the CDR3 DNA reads TGTGCCAGCAGCCGCGAGGGACAGAGTGGAAACACCATATATTTT.

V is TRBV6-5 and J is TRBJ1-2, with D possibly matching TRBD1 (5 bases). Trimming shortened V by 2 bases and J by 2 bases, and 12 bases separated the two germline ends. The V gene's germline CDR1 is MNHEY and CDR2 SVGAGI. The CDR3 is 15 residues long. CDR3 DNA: TGTGCCAGCAGTTACGGGGCAGGAGGGAACTATGGCTACACCTTC. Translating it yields CASSYGAGGNYGYTF.

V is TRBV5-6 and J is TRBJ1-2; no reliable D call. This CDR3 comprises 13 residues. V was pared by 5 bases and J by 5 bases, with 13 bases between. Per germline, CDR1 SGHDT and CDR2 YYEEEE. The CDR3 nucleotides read TGTGCCAGCAGTCGAACTGGGCAGTATGGCTACACCTTC. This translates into CASSRTGQYGYTF.

CDR3 sequence (DNA): TGTGCCAGTAGTATAGACCCCTACGTTCACCCGAGCTTTGGCTACACCTTC. It specifies CASSIDPYVHPSFGYTF. The V call is TRBV19, the J call TRBJ1-2; no clear D. Per germline, CDR1 LNHDA and CDR2 SQIVND (reference sequence). This CDR3 comprises 17 residues. Trimming took off 0 bases at V and 7 bases at J, with 21 bases between the two ends. Together with reference TRBV19 and TRBJ1-2, the CDR3 gives the full variable domain: DGGITQSPKYLFRKEGQNVTLSCEQNLNHDAMYWYRQDPGQGLRLIYYSQIVNDFQKGDIAEGYSVSREKKESFPLTVTSAQKNPTAFYLCASSIDPYVHPSFGYTFGSGTRLTVV.

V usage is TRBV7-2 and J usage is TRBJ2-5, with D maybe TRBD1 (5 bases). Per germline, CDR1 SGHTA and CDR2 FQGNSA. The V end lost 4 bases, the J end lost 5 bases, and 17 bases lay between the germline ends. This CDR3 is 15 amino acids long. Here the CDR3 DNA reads TGTGCCAGCAGCTATTACCGGACACTTGGGGAGACCCAGTACTTC. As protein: CASSYYRTLGETQYF.

This chain's CDR3 is CASSGRADNQPQHF. Here the CDR3 DNA reads TGTGCCAGCAGTGGCAGGGCTGACAATCAGCCCCAGCATTTT. The chain recombines TRBV6-4 with TRBJ1-5; a weak D match, TRBD1 (5 bases). The ends were cut back, 4 bases at V and 3 bases at J, with 10 bases in the middle. CDR1 is MRHNA, CDR2 SNTAGT, per germline. This CDR3 has 14 residues.

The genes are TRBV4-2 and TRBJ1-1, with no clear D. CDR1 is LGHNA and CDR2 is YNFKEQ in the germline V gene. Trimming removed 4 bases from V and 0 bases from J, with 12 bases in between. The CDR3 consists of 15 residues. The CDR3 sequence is CASSRTRVMNTEAFF. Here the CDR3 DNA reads TGTGCCAGCAGCCGAACGAGGGTAATGAACACTGAAGCTTTCTTT.